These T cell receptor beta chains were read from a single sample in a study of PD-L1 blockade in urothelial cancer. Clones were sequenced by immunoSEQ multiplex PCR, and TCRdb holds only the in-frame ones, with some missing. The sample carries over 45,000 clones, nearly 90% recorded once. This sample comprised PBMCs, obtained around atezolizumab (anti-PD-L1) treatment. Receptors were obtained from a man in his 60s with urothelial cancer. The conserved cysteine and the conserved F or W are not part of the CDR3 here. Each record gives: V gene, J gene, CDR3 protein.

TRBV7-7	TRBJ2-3	ASSLGSSTDTQY
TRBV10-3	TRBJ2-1	AISGLAAYNEQF
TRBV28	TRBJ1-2	ASRTSWGDYGYT
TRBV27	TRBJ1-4	ASSFRGGGKLF
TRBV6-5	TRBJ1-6	ASRYPGGEGSPLH
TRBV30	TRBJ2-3	AWSRTSYTDTQY
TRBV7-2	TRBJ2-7	ASSQSGGPYEQY
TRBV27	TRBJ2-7	ASSLGGYEQY
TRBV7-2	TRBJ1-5	ASSLAPTGNQPQH
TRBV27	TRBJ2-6	ASSSDRVISGANVLT
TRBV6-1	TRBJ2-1	ASSQDWENEQF
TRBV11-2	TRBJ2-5	ASNTRDTVQETQY
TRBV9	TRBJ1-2	ASSNTRTGSGYT
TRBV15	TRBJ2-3	ATSSGSYTDTQY
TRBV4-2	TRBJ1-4	ASSQVQATGGTNEKLF
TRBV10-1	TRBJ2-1	ASSPGLAGYNEQF
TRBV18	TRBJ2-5	ASSRARGETQY
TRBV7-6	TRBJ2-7	ASSLVAGSYEQY
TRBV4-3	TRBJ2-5	ASSQEVGRGQETQY
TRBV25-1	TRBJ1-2	ASSDLGNYGYT
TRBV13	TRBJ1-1	ASSRDYTEAF
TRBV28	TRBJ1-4	ASSFGGEGKKLF
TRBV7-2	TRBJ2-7	ASSYPLAYEQY
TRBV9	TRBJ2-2	ASSVGGANTGELF
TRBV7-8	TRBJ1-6	ASSLEGRGIGSPLH
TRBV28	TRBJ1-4	ASRQGAREKLF
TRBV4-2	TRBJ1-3	ASSQERISGNTIY
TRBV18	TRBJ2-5	ASSRQGAGQETQY
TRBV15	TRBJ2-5	ATSRDKVGRGETQY
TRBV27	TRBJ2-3	ASRTLGAGLDTQY
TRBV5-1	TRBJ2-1	ASSLVTGRYNEQF
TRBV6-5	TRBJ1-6	ASRLGQTNSPLH
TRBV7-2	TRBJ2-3	ASSAVGAQY
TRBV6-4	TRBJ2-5	ASMIAGGPETQY
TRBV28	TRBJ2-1	ASSLAGAHNEQF
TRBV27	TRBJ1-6	ASRALGAPLH
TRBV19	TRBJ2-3	ASSQDRGIFTDTQY
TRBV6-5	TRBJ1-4	ASAIGGAGEKLF
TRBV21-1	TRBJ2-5	ASSSFSGGTKETQY
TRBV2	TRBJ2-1	ASGGGRNQGNEQF
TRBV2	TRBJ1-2	ARGGSGVGYGYT
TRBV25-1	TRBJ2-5	ASSELTGGGSETQY
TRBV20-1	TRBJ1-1	SARGSSEAF
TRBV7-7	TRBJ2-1	ASSWDRDNEQF
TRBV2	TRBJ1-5	ASSAQGHSNQPQH
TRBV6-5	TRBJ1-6	ASARGGGNNSPLH
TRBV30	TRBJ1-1	AWSGDLNTEAF
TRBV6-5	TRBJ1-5	ASSYSGTGVNQPQH
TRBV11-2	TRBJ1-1	ASSLNGARNTEAF
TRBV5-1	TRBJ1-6	ASSLRADRGNSPLH
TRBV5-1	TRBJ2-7	ASSLVQGRAYEQY
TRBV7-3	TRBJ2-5	ASSIVAGGQETQY
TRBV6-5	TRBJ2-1	ASSSPGLSTYNEQF
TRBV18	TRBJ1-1	ASSPAGGYTEAF
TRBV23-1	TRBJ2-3	ASSHPDRGISPTDTQY
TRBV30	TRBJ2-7	AWSGGSGGIYEQY
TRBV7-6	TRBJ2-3	ASSLAGGYTDTQY
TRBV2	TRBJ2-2	ATQDRGLANTGELF
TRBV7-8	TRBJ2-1	ASSLGRRNEQF